A single T cell receptor beta chain is shown here with its context. How the authors handled the data: Reference gene primer amplification gave estimated nucleated cell counts. Data came from immunoSEQ multiplex PCR; TCRdb stores just in-frame clones and leaves some out. Clonal size and the V and J genes are those of that table, whereas D and trimming came from the DNA. The data hold some 260,000 clones, with 79% observed a single time. The data were obtained in a study of blood T cell repertoires in COVID-19. The wider study: COVID-19 samples, acute and convalescent, were from the United States, Italy and Spain. Nucleic acid was either cDNA or gDNA, and it came from T cells, B-cell-depleted T cells, or PBMCs.

The CDR3 spans 15 residues. The V gene's germline CDR1 is MNHEY and CDR2 SVGAGI. V gave up 6 bases and J gave up 5 bases; unmatched junction bases: 8. The receptor was isolated from a woman aged 40-49 years with active or convalescent COVID-19. This chain joins TRBV6-5 and TRBJ2-5, with 11 positions matching TRBD1. The sample was peripheral blood. CDR3 residues: CASSRSGTGGETQYF. DNA for the CDR3: TGTGCCAGCAGCCGTTCCGGGACAGGGGGGGAGACCCAGTACTTC.